This T cell receptor beta chain was sequenced during a study of blood T cells in healthy people across ages. Points from the study as a whole: Long-lived donors had more naive CD4+ cells and higher diversity than aged donors.

A note on this clonotype: The antigen remains undetermined.

The use of a sample-barcoded 5' primer and a J-beta primer mix characterized a second PCR of roughly 7 to 11 cycles. A tag from a template-switch adaptor with 12 random nucleotides marked each cDNA molecule. Via MiXCR, TCRdb re-called the 5' RACE reads, giving one row per CDR3 protein. This repertoire shows more than 1 million distinct CDR3 sequences, 35% to 50% found once; its top ten account for about 20%. The CDR3 length is 16 residues. Per the germline V gene, CDR1 is MNHEY and CDR2 is SMNVEV (reference sequence). Between the trimmed V and J ends, which lost 4 bases and 0 bases, there was a span of 14 bases. Isolation yielded PBMCs, at least 7 million per sample, in every case. Extraction of total RNA produced a minimum of 5 micrograms from each sample.

The sequenced sample was blood. This sequence originates from a woman in her sixties or seventies in good health. The V call is TRBV27, the J call TRBJ2-3; D is undetermined. CDR3 coding DNA: TGTGCCAGCAGTTCCGGGTCTGGCCGAAGCACAGATACGCAGTATTTT. The encoded protein is CASSSGSGRSTDTQYF.